This T cell receptor (beta chain) is drawn from a study of blood T cell repertoires in COVID-19. At the level of the study: The samples span acute and convalescent COVID-19 from the United States, Italy and Spain. Sample material is recorded as cDNA or gDNA derived from T cells, B-cell-depleted T cells, or PBMCs.

Authors' data handling: Amplification of reference gene primers was used by the study to estimate nucleated cell counts. Only in-frame clones appear in the TCRdb table, and some are missing; sequencing was by immunoSEQ multiplex PCR. V and J calls and clone size are copied from that table; D and trimming were computed from the DNA. This table holds approximately 89,000 clones, around four fifths found once. The CDR3 consists of 11 residues. From germline, CDR1 is SGHTA and CDR2 FQGNSA. V dropped 5 bases and J dropped 10 bases, with 9 bases sitting between them. V and J are TRBV7-2 and TRBJ2-1; tentative D call: TRBD1 (7 bases). Sequencing was carried out using peripheral blood. The receptor was isolated from a woman between 65 and 79 years old with active or convalescent COVID-19. CDR3 DNA: TGTGCCAGCAGCCAGGGGGGCGAGCAGTTCTTC. Protein: CASSQGGEQFF.